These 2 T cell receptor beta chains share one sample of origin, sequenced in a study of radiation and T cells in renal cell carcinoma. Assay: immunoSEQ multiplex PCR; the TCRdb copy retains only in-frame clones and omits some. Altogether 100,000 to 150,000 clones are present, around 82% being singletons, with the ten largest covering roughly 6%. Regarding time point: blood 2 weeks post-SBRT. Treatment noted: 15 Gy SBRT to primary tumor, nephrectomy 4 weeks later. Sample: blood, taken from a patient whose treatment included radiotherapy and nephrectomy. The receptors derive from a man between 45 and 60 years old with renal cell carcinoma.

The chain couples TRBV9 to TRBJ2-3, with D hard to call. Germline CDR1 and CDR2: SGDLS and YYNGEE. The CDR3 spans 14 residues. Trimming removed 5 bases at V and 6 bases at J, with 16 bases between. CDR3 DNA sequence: TGTGCCAGCAGTCTCTCCCACTTTAGGGATACGCAGTATTTT. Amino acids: CASSLSHFRDTQYF. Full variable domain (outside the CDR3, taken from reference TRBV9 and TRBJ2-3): DSGVTQTPKHLITATGQRVTLRCSPRSGDLSVYWYQQSLDQGLQFLIQYYNGEERAKGNILERFSAQQFPDLHSELNLSSLELGDSALYFCASSLSHFRDTQYFGPGTRLTVL.

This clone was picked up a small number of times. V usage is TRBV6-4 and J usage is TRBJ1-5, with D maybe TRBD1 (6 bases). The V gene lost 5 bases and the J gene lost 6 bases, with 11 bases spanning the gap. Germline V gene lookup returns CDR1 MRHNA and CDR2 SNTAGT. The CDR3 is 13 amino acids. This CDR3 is CASSPQGGQPQHF. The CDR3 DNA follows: TGTGCCAGCAGTCCACAGGGAGGTCAGCCCCAGCATTTT.